This T cell receptor beta chain derives from a study of cytomegalovirus exposure and HLA in healthy donors. Looking at the study overall: Assignment to the Caucasian-associated ancestry cluster applied to around 82% of the approximately 400 genotyped donors.

Overall study findings and caveats: Later analysis identified several of the most significant clusters that appeared linked to common viral pathogens.

V lost 3 bases and J lost 6, with 10 bases in between. CDR1 SEHNR and CDR2 FQNEAQ come from the germline V gene (reference sequence). The CDR3 has 13 residues. Vbeta (60) and Jbeta (13) primers were used in the PCR. The table came from immunoSEQ multiplex PCR; TCRdb's copy has only in-frame clones and leaves some out. Among approximately 210,000 clones listed, 79% were seen once. Concerning this clone: Its antigen is not identified.

The chain is built from TRBV7-9 and TRBJ2-3, with D possibly being TRBD2 (7 bases). What was sequenced was PBMCs. This clonotype was obtained from a male donor in good health and CMV-seropositive. The CDR3 DNA is TGTGCCAGCAGCTTTCGGGGGGCCGATACGCAGTATTTT. Protein product: CASSFRGADTQYF.